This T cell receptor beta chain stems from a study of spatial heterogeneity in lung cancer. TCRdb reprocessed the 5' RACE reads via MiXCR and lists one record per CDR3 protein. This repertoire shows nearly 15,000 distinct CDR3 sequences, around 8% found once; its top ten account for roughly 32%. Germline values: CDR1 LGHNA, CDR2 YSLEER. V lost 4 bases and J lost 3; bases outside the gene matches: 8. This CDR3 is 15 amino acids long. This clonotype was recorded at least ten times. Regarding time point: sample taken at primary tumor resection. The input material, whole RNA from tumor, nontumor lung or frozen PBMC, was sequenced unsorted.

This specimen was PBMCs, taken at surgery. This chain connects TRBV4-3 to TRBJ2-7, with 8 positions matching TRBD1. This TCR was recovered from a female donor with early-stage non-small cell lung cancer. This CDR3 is CASSPRTGGYYEQYF. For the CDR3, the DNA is TGCGCCAGCAGCCCGCGTACAGGGGGATACTACGAGCAGTACTTC.